Reported below is one T cell receptor beta chain. The sample originates from a study of blood T cell repertoires in COVID-19. Study as a whole: Collection of acute and convalescent COVID-19 samples took place in the United States, Italy and Spain. T cells, B-cell-depleted T cells, or PBMCs provided the cDNA or gDNA that served as material.

Source study methods: Reference gene primer amplification in the assay estimated nucleated cell counts. The data were produced by immunoSEQ multiplex PCR, yet TCRdb's version contains in-frame clones alone and is incomplete. Clone size and the V and J calls come from that table; the DNA yielded D and trimming. The sample has 150,000 to 200,000 clones, roughly nine tenths seen once. The source is a man in his 60s with active or convalescent COVID-19. Material: peripheral blood.

CDR3 DNA: TGTGCCAGCAGCCAAGATTTGTCGGTCAGGGATGCTTTCTTT. It yields the protein CASSQDLSVRDAFF. The chain employs TRBV3-1 (or the pseudogene TRBV3-2) and TRBJ1-1; possibly TRBD1 for D (5 bases). Trimming took 0 bases from V and 11 from J, leaving 16 bases between them. This CDR3 contains 14 residues. Germline-derived CDR1 and CDR2 are LGHDT and YNNKEL (reference sequence).